Shown below are 18 T cell receptor beta chains from a single sample sequenced in a study of human T cells and chemical hapten exposure. One entry per CDR3 protein results from TCRdb running MiXCR on the 5' RACE reads. This table holds around 140,000 distinct CDR3 sequences, roughly 4% found once. Unfractionated whole blood served as the source for total RNA extraction. The receptors here all came from a female donor in good health.

This clonotype came up many times. The rearrangement uses TRBV12-3 or TRBV12-4 and TRBJ1-4; the D gene is possibly TRBD1 (5 bases). V was cut by 2 bases and J by 6 bases, with 10 bases left in between. There are 14 residues in the CDR3. The CDR3 here is CASSLRGTYEKLFF. CDR3 in DNA: TGTGCCAGCAGTTTACGGGGGACCTATGAAAAACTGTTTTTT.

Of note for this clonotype: A read error may be the cause here, since a much bigger clone is one base away. This rearrangement joins TRBV5-1 to TRBJ2-3; D is possibly TRBD2 (5 bases). V was cut by 5 bases and J by 5 bases, with 15 bases left in between. The CDR3 sequence is 14 residues long. From germline, CDR1 is SGHRS and CDR2 YFSETQ. The CDR3 region has the DNA TGCGCCAGCAGGTTTATAAGCGGCATAGATACGCAGTATTTT. This codes for CASRFISGIDTQYF.

This clonotype was recorded at least ten times. This rearrangement joins TRBV11-2 to TRBJ1-6, with D possibly TRBD1 on 5 matching bases. CDR3 size: 19 residues. Trimming removed 5 bases at V and 1 base at J, with 21 bases between. Germline V gene lookup returns CDR1 SGHAT and CDR2 FQNNGV. CDR3 protein: CASSQETLGGRSYNSPLHF. CDR3 nucleotide sequence: TGTGCCAGCAGCCAAGAGACCCTCGGGGGAAGGTCCTATAATTCACCCCTCCACTTT.

This clonotype was observed many times. The gene calls are TRBV3-1 and TRBJ2-5, with D perhaps TRBD1 or TRBD2 (5 bases each). The CDR3 contains 13 residues. Trimming took 1 base from V and 4 from J, leaving 7 bases between them. Per the germline V gene, CDR1 is LGHDT and CDR2 is YNNKEL (reference sequence). The CDR3 sequence is CASSQAGTETQYF. As DNA, the CDR3 is TGTGCCAGCAGCCAAGCGGGGACAGAGACCCAGTACTTC.

In its sample, this clonotype was seen many times. At one boundary the junction diverges from the germline segment, which might be a read error. The chain has TRBV25-1 and TRBJ2-2; no reliable D call. This CDR3 contains 14 residues. Germline V gives CDR1 MGHDK, CDR2 SYGVNS. CDR3 coding DNA: TGTGCCAGCAGGGAATCAGGGAACACCGGGGAGCTGTTTTTT. Encoded protein: CASRESGNTGELFF.

With respect to this clonotype: A much larger clone is a single base away; this may be a read error. The chain recombines TRBV6-2 or TRBV6-3 with TRBJ1-4; TRBD1 might be the D (6 bases). With 6 bases removed from V and 3 bases from J, the gap between germline ends came to 17 bases. Germline V gives CDR1 MNHEY, CDR2 SVGEGT. This CDR3 is built from 16 residues. DNA for the CDR3: TGTGCCAGCAGATTGGTCGGACAGACCTCTAATGAAAAACTGTTTTTT. Amino acid sequence: CASRLVGQTSNEKLFF.

This clonotype was seen many times. CDR3 DNA sequence: TGTGCCAGCAGGCAGGGAGCCAAAAACATTCAGTACTTC. Encoded protein: CASRQGAKNIQYF. This chain uses TRBV12-3 or TRBV12-4 with TRBJ2-4, with TRBD1 as a possible D gene (5 bases). This CDR3 comprises 13 residues. With 6 bases removed from V and 0 bases from J, the gap between germline ends came to 6 bases.

This clonotype was recorded many times. The chain recombines TRBV20-1 with TRBJ2-1; 9 bases agree with TRBD2. Germline V CDR1 and CDR2: DFQATT, SNEGSKA (reference sequence). The CDR3 length is 17 residues. V trimming: 1 base; J trimming: 3 bases; junction bases outside the gene matches: 10. This CDR3 reads CSARVPLAGAGYNEQFF. The CDR3 DNA sequence: TGCAGTGCTAGAGTCCCCTTAGCGGGGGCGGGCTACAATGAGCAGTTCTTC.

This clonotype was seen at least ten times. This chain links TRBV4-3 with TRBJ1-1; a possible D gene is TRBD1 (6 bases). V was shortened by 0 bases and J by 4 bases, with 9 bases between the two germline ends. The germline V gene encodes CDR1 LGHNA and CDR2 YSLEER. The CDR3 loop spans 14 amino acids. This CDR3 is CASSQDQGFTEAFF. The CDR3 coding sequence is TGCGCCAGCAGCCAAGATCAGGGGTTCACTGAAGCTTTCTTT.

A few counts support this clonotype. The chain links TRBV5-1 to TRBJ2-3; 10 bases align to TRBD2. The V segment lost 3 bases and the J segment 4 bases; nucleotides outside the gene matches: 5. The V gene's germline CDR1 is SGHRS and CDR2 YFSETQ. The CDR3 contains 15 residues. The CDR3 DNA is TGCGCCAGCAGCTCGGGACTAGCGAGGCCAGATACGCAGTATTTT. This codes for CASSSGLARPDTQYF.

This clonotype was recorded many times. This chain uses TRBV20-1 with TRBJ2-3, with TRBD2 matching 10 bases. CDR3 length: 16 amino acids. With V trimmed by 2 bases and J by 7 bases, 12 bases remained unmatched. In germline, CDR1 is DFQATT, CDR2 SNEGSKA (reference sequence). DNA for the CDR3: TGCAGTGCTAGATCCCCACCTAGCGGGGGACGATATACGCAGTATTTT. This gives the protein CSARSPPSGGRYTQYF.

Regarding this clonotype: A single base separates this from a much larger clone, so it may be a read error. The chain carries TRBV11-2 and TRBJ1-2, with 7 bases aligning to TRBD1. With V trimmed by 2 bases and J by 6 bases, 9 bases remained unmatched. The CDR3 contains 15 residues. Germline loops: CDR1 SGHAT, CDR2 FQNNGV. The CDR3, as DNA: TGTGCCAGCAGCTTACGACAGGGAGGGGACGATGGCTACACCTTC. This gives the protein CASSLRQGGDDGYTF.

The sample holds many counts of this clonotype. The CDR3 sequence: CASSFVGREAFF. The CDR3 nucleotides are TGTGCCAGCAGCTTCGTGGGACGGGAAGCTTTCTTT. V is TRBV5-6 and J is TRBJ1-1; tentatively, D is TRBD1 (5 bases). From germline, CDR1 is SGHDT and CDR2 YYEEEE. This CDR3 is 12 amino acids long. Trimming removed 2 bases from V and 8 bases from J, with 10 bases in between.

Remarks on this clonotype: A clone one base away is much larger, so this may be a read error. This chain links TRBV4-2 with TRBJ1-5, with 8 bases fitting TRBD1. J was trimmed by 16 bases and V by 0 bases; bases with no gene match: 11. Germline loops: CDR1 LGHNA, CDR2 YNFKEQ. The CDR3 has 14 residues. The CDR3 here is CASSQESGDRLAHF. As DNA, the CDR3 is TGTGCCAGCAGCCAAGAAAGCGGGGACAGGTTAGCTCATTTT.

There are many counts of this clonotype. This sequence joins TRBV6-1 and TRBJ1-5; possible D gene TRBD1, 5 bases. This CDR3 has 13 residues. V lost 3 bases to trimming and J lost 9 bases, with 12 bases between them. Germline V gene data show CDR1 as MNHNS and CDR2 as SASEGT. CDR3 loop: CASSEIQARPQHF. The CDR3 coding sequence is TGTGCCAGCAGTGAGATACAGGCGAGGCCCCAGCATTTT.

This clonotype was observed many times. The chain carries TRBV6-2 or TRBV6-3 and TRBJ1-5; tentative D call: TRBD1 (6 bases). The ends were cut back, 4 bases at V and 1 base at J, with 11 bases in the middle. Germline V gene sequence: CDR1 MNHEY, CDR2 SVGEGT. There are 15 residues in the CDR3. Written as DNA, the CDR3 is TGTGCCAGCAGTTTCAGGGGTAGAAGCAATCAGCCCCAGCATTTT. Translation gives CASSFRGRSNQPQHF.

Turning to this clonotype: A much more abundant neighbour one base away suggests this may be a read error. The chain carries TRBV28 and TRBJ2-7; no definite D call. The germline V gene has CDR1 MDHEN and CDR2 SYDVKM. This CDR3 is built from 14 residues. DNA of the CDR3: TGTGCCAGCAGTTACAGCCGCATCAACTACGAGAAGTACTTC. Amino acids: CASSYSRINYEKYF. The full variable domain, in which reference TRBV28 and TRBJ2-7 provide the parts outside the CDR3, is DVKVTQSSRYLVKRTGEKVFLECVQDMDHENMFWYRQDPGLGLRLIYFSYDVKMKEKGDIPEGYSVSREKKERFSLILESASTNQTSMYLCASSYSRINYEKYFGPGTRLTVT.

This clonotype was recorded a few times. The chain employs TRBV7-2 and TRBJ2-2; TRBD2 matches at 7 bases. The V and J ends lost 2 bases and 6 bases, in that order; junction bases with no gene match: 6. There are 15 residues in the CDR3. The V gene's germline CDR1 is SGHTA and CDR2 FQGNSA. Here the CDR3 reads CASSLTGLESGELFF. The CDR3 coding sequence is TGTGCCAGCAGCTTAACAGGACTAGAGTCCGGGGAGCTGTTTTTT.